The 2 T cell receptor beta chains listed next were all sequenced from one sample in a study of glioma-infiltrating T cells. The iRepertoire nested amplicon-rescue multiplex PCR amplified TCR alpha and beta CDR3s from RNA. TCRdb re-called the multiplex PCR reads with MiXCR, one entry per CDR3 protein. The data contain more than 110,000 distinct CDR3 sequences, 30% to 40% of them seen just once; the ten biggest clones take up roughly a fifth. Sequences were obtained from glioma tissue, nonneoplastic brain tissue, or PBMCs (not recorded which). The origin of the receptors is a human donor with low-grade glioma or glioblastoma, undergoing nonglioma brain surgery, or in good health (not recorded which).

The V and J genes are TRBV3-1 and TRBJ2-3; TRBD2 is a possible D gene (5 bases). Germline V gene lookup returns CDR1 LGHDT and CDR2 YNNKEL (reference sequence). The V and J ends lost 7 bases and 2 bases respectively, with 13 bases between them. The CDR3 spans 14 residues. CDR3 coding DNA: TGTGCCAGCAACCTTTCGACTATCACAGATACGCAGTATTTT. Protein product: CASNLSTITDTQYF.

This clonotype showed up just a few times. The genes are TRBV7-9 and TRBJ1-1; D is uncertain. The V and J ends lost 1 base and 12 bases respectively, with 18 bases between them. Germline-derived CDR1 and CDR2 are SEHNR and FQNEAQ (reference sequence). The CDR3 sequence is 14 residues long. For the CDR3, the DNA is TGTGCCAGCAGCTTAGGAGCAGGTGGTTTCGGTACTTTCTTT. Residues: CASSLGAGGFGTFF.